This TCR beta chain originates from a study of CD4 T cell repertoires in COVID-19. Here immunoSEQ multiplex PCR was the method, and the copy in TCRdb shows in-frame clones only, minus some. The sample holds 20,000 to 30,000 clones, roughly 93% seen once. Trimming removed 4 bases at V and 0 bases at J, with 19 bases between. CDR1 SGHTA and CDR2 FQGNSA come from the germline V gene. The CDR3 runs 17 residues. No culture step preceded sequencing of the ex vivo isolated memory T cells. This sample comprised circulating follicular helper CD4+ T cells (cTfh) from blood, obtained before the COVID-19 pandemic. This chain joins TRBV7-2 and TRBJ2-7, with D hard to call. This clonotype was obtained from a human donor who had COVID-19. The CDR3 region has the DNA TGTGCCAGCAGCTATCGACCACAGTTAGGCAACTCCTACGAGCAGTACTTC. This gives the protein CASSYRPQLGNSYEQYF.